The clone carrying this T cell receptor beta chain occurred many times. Antigen unknown. This sample is part of a study of T cells in Graves' hyperthyroidism and ophthalmopathy. Findings of the study overall: Using 13 V-J features, a model discriminated ophthalmopathy from stable hyperthyroidism.

RNA transcripts yielded amplified TCR beta CDR3 regions. TCR CDR3 regions were first amplified by RT-PCR with HTBI primers. TCRdb used MiXCR to reprocess the multiplex PCR reads, holding one entry per CDR3 protein. The table includes roughly 500,000 distinct CDR3 sequences, 35% to 55% detected once. J was trimmed by 2 bases and V by 2 bases; bases with no gene match: 4. This CDR3 is built from 15 residues. Germline values: CDR1 SGHTA, CDR2 FQGTGA. This TCR derives from an adult woman with Graves' disease, either hyperthyroidism or ophthalmopathy (not recorded which). The chain links TRBV7-3 to TRBJ2-5, with 8 bases matching TRBD2. Sequenced: peripheral blood or thyroid tissue (not recorded which). The CDR3 region is CASSLGTSGQETQYF. The CDR3 DNA reads as TGTGCCAGCAGCTTAGGAACTAGCGGACAAGAGACCCAGTACTTC. The full variable domain, rest sourced from reference TRBV7-3 and TRBJ2-5, is GAGVSQTPSNKVTEKGKYVELRCDPISGHTALYWYRQSLGQGPEFLIYFQGTGAADDSGLPNDRFFAVRPEGSVSTLKIQRTERGDSAVYLCASSLGTSGQETQYFGPGTRLLVL.